Listed below are T cell receptor beta chains from one sample, sequenced in a study of read filtering for tumor transcriptome and immune sequencing. TCRdb re-called the reads through MiXCR, storing one row per CDR3 protein. The profile shows tens of thousands of distinct CDR3 sequences, 14% of them singletons. Sequencing was carried out using a population of CD138-negative cells sorted from bone marrow. These receptors all come from a donor at least 40 years old with multiple myeloma. The CDR3 runs from the conserved cysteine through the conserved F or W. Each record gives: clone size, V gene, D gene, J gene, CDR3 protein, CDR3 DNA. A D gene is named only where the DNA matches it firmly. Clone size, where shown, is once, few, many, or a class for clones that have expanded.

many,TRBV18,NA,TRBJ2-1,CASSPLWPRLYNEQFF,TGTGCCAGCTCACCACTGTGGCCGAGGCTCTACAATGAGCAGTTCTTC
NA,TRBV27,NA,TRBJ1-5,CASSRGVGTGNQPQHF,TGTGCCAGCAGCAGGGGTGTCGGGACGGGCAATCAGCCCCAGCATTTT
many,TRBV11-2,TRBD2,TRBJ2-5,CASSLGWRGGLETQYF,TGTGCCAGCAGCTTAGGGTGGCGGGGGGGCCTGGAGACCCAGTACTTC
many,TRBV20-1,TRBD1,TRBJ1-1,CSATPGGLNTEAFF,TGCAGTGCTACCCCAGGGGGCCTGAACACTGAAGCTTTCTTT
many,TRBV28,NA,TRBJ2-1,CASIQDRGEGNEQFF,TGTGCCAGCATTCAGGACAGAGGAGAGGGCAATGAGCAGTTCTTC
many,TRBV7-6,TRBD1,TRBJ1-1,CASSPLDRASMNTEAFF,TGTGCCAGCAGCCCCCTGGACAGGGCCTCCATGAACACTGAAGCTTTCTTT
NA,TRBV5-4,NA,TRBJ2-1,CASSRDTVNEQFF,TGTGCCAGCAGTAGGGACACGGTCAATGAGCAGTTCTTC
many,TRBV7-8,TRBD2,TRBJ2-5,CASSLHQWTSGRSGETQYF,TGTGCCAGCAGCTTACATCAGTGGACTAGCGGGAGATCAGGAGAGACCCAGTACTTC
many,TRBV5-4,NA,TRBJ2-3,CASSLGIGTDTQYF,TGTGCCAGCAGCTTGGGGATAGGCACAGATACGCAGTATTTT
many,TRBV3-1,TRBD1,TRBJ2-4,CASSQVSAGGTKNIQYF,TGTGCCAGCAGCCAAGTTTCGGCAGGGGGCACCAAAAACATTCAGTACTTC
many,TRBV11-3,TRBD1,TRBJ2-7,CASSLYGTGEVEQYF,TGTGCCAGCAGCTTATATGGGACAGGAGAGGTCGAGCAGTACTTC
many,TRBV7-9,NA,TRBJ1-4,CASSSGIVSQKLFF,TGTGCCAGCAGCTCCGGGATAGTTAGTCAAAAACTGTTTTTT
NA,TRBV18,NA,TRBJ1-4,CASSTGGLGEKLFF,TGTGCCAGCTCAACCGGGGGACTTGGTGAAAAACTGTTTTTT
NA,TRBV11-2,NA,TRBJ2-6,CASSLGSLSGANVPTF,TGTGCCAGCAGCTTAGGGTCGCTCTCTGGGGCCAACGTCCCGACTTTC
many,TRBV19,NA,TRBJ2-6,CASSTISGANVLTF,TGTGCCAGTAGTACCATCTCTGGGGCCAACGTCCTGACTTTC
NA,TRBV19,NA,TRBJ1-1,CASRMGFAYTEAFF,TGTGCCAGTAGAATGGGGTTTGCGTACACCGAAGCTTTCTTT
many,TRBV11-2,TRBD1,TRBJ1-4,CASSLETGGYEKLFF,TGTGCCAGCAGCTTAGAAACAGGGGGGTATGAAAAACTGTTTTTT
many,TRBV18,NA,TRBJ2-5,CASSPQGETQYF,TGTGCCAGCTCACCACAGGGAGAGACCCAGTACTTC
many,TRBV4-1,TRBD1,TRBJ2-5,CASSRQGTQETQYF,TGCGCCAGCAGCCGACAGGGGACTCAAGAGACCCAGTACTTC
many,TRBV7-3,TRBD2,TRBJ2-3,CASSHGAGVADTQYF,TGTGCCAGCAGCCACGGCGCGGGAGTGGCAGATACGCAGTATTTT
many,TRBV5-1,NA,TRBJ1-5,CASSLASGQPQHF,TGCGCCAGCAGCTTGGCCTCGGGTCAGCCCCAGCATTTT
many,TRBV20-1,TRBD1,TRBJ2-3,CSASLGRGMSDTQYF,TGCAGTGCCTCGTTGGGCAGGGGGATGTCAGATACGCAGTATTTT
many,TRBV3-1,NA,TRBJ1-1,CASSLGARKEAFF,TGTGCCAGCAGCCTCGGAGCCCGGAAGGAAGCTTTCTTT
many,TRBV10-2,NA,TRBJ2-2,CASSDWETGELFF,TGCGCCAGCAGTGATTGGGAAACCGGGGAGCTGTTTTTT
many,TRBV7-9,TRBD2,TRBJ2-2,CASSLRTSGRRGTGELFF,TGTGCCAGCAGCTTACGGACTAGCGGGAGAAGAGGGACCGGGGAGCTGTTTTTT
many,TRBV29-1,TRBD1,TRBJ1-4,CSARTGIEKLFF,TGCAGCGCCCGGACAGGGATTGAAAAACTGTTTTTT